This T cell receptor (beta chain) emerged from a study of molecular identifiers for immune sequencing clone quantification. The CDR3 is made up of 11 amino acids. Trimming cost V 7 bases and J 6 bases, with 13 bases left between them. Per germline, CDR1 SQVTM and CDR2 ANQGSEA. TCRdb analysed the PCR reads with MiXCR anew, one entry per CDR3 protein. The profile shows hundreds of thousands of distinct CDR3 sequences, less than 30% of them singletons. CD8+CD4-CCR7+CD45RA+ sorting gave the naive CD8 T cells. This clonotype was observed many times. This TCR was sampled from a human donor in good health. Some libraries in this study had Jurkat cell RNA spiked in. Source material: naive CD8+ T cells from blood, with Jurkat cell RNA spiked in. Documented subset: FACS-sorted CD8+CD4-CCR7+CD45RA+ naive T cells. The chain carries TRBV29-1 and TRBJ2-7, with no clear D. CDR3 residues: CSADAGSEQYF. CDR3 nucleotide sequence: TGCAGCGCGGACGCCGGCTCCGAGCAGTACTTC.